The 9 T cell receptor beta chains below come from one sample, sequenced in a study of blood T cell repertoires in COVID-19. The protocol was immunoSEQ multiplex PCR, while the TCRdb copy is restricted to in-frame clones and leaves out a portion. The repertoire holds hundreds of thousands of clones, roughly 89% seen once, with just over 2.5% in the top ten. The source material was PBMCs or T cells enriched from blood (not recorded which). These receptors were collected from a woman in her 30s with acute COVID-19.

This chain links TRBV5-6 with TRBJ1-5; 9 bases are a match to TRBD1. Trimming at V came to 5 bases and at J to 6 bases, leaving 9 bases not matched to a gene. Germline V lookup: CDR1 SGHDT, CDR2 YYEEEE. The CDR3 is 15 amino acids. The DNA of the CDR3 is TGTGCCAGCAGTTCCGGGACAGGGTCCTTTCAGCCCCAGCATTTT. Its translation is CASSSGTGSFQPQHF.

The CDR3 spells CASRGAFQPQHF. The CDR3, as DNA: TGTGCCTCGCGGGGGGCATTCCAGCCCCAGCATTTT. The J gene is TRBJ1-5, the V gene TRBV6-5; weak D call: TRBD1 (6 bases). In germline, CDR1 is MNHEY, CDR2 SVGAGI. This CDR3 contains 12 residues. V gave up 11 bases and J gave up 7 bases, with 15 bases separating them.

The chain combines TRBV4-2 with TRBJ2-2; TRBD2 matches 7 bases. This CDR3 contains 15 residues. Germline values: CDR1 LGHNA, CDR2 YNFKEQ. Trimming cost V 6 bases and J 0 bases; bases outside gene matches: 4. CDR3 region: CASRLGTTNTGELFF. The CDR3 bases are TGTGCCAGCAGGCTCGGGACTACGAACACCGGGGAGCTGTTTTTT.

This chain links TRBV19 with TRBJ1-1; D is unresolved. Trimming left V 3 bases short and J 1 base short, with 12 bases between. CDR3 length equals 15 residues. Germline V CDR1 and CDR2: LNHDA, SQIVND (reference sequence). The CDR3 DNA is TGTGCCAGTAGTATTCGAGGGAATAGGAACACTGAAGCTTTCTTT. It encodes CASSIRGNRNTEAFF.

J is TRBJ2-7 and V is TRBV7-8, with TRBD1 matching 10 bases. After removal of 1 base from V and 3 bases from J, the junction contained 6 bases not matched to a gene. CDR3 length: 16 amino acids. Germline CDR1 and CDR2: SGHVS and FQNEAQ. This chain's CDR3 is CASSLVADRGIYEQYF. In DNA, the CDR3 is TGTGCCAGCAGCTTAGTTGCGGACAGGGGGATCTACGAGCAGTACTTC.

The chain joins TRBV2 to TRBJ2-7, with D possibly matching TRBD1 (6 bases). CDR3 size: 14 residues. Trimming shortened V by 6 bases and J by 3 bases, and 15 bases separated the two germline ends. Germline CDR1 SNHLY, CDR2 FYNNEI. The CDR3 coding sequence is TGTGCCAGCAGGGATGACAGGCTCGGCTACGAGCAGTACTTC. Translated, it gives CASRDDRLGYEQYF. Based on the CDR3 plus reference TRBV2 and TRBJ2-7, the full variable domain is EPEVTQTPSHQVTQMGQEVILRCVPISNHLYFYWYRQILGQKVEFLVSFYNNEISEKSEIFDDQFSVERPDGSNFTLKIRSTKLEDSAMYFCASRDDRLGYEQYFGPGTRLTVT.

The count of this clone is one. This sequence joins TRBV6-5 and TRBJ1-1, with 7 bases fitting TRBD1. J was trimmed by 10 bases and V by 7 bases; bases with no gene match: 12. The germline V gene has CDR1 MNHEY and CDR2 SVGAGI. This CDR3 region has 13 residues. CDR3 amino acids: CASKKGQEERAFF. The CDR3 DNA is TGTGCCAGCAAGAAAGGACAGGAGGAAAGAGCTTTCTTT.

This clone was seen more than once but under ten times. V gene TRBV5-1 combines with J gene TRBJ2-7; 9 bases match TRBD1. The V gene's germline CDR1 is SGHRS and CDR2 YFSETQ. With V trimmed by 2 bases and J by 3 bases, 6 bases remained unmatched. CDR3 size: 15 residues. CDR3 sequence (DNA): TGCGCCAGCAGCTTAGTTCCGGGACAGGGCTACGAGCAGTACTTC. This sequence encodes CASSLVPGQGYEQYF. The variable domain in full, completed from reference TRBV5-1 and TRBJ2-7, reads KAGVTQTPRYLIKTRGQQVTLSCSPISGHRSVSWYQQTPGQGLQFLFEYFSETQRNKGNFPGRFSGRQFSNSRSEMNVSTLELGDSALYLCASSLVPGQGYEQYFGPGTRLTVT.

CDR3 region: CASSLRDRGPGNTIYF. Here the CDR3 DNA reads TGTGCCAGCAGCCTACGAGACAGGGGGCCAGGAAACACCATATATTTT. The chain employs TRBV7-9 and TRBJ1-3; 10 nucleotides align to TRBD1. CDR1 is SEHNR, CDR2 FQNEAQ, per germline (reference sequence). This CDR3 has 16 residues. J was trimmed by 4 bases and V by 5 bases; bases with no gene match: 8.